This T cell receptor (beta chain) is drawn from a study of blood T cell repertoires in COVID-19 (dated by TCRdb to about 2020). About the full investigation: Collaborator samples came from the United States, Italy and Spain and covered acute and convalescent phases of COVID-19. A de-identified subject ID, COVID-19 status, age in years and sex were almost always included in the sample metadata. Samples were obtained from the ongoing ImmuneRACE study (first 160 participants) and from 1,254 subjects provided by 6 global collaborators. The material from the prospective study consisted of cDNA or gDNA derived from T cells, B-cell-depleted T cells, or PBMCs. The dataset comprised deeply sampled blood TCRbeta repertoires from subjects exposed to, actively infected with, or recovered from COVID-19. A freely available public database, intended as a resource for researchers studying the immune response to SARS-CoV-2, is where the repertoires were released. Where available, HLA class I and class II types were taken from metadata supplied by the sample provider and were not determined by assay-based typing.

The immunoSEQ Assay, a bias-controlled multiplex PCR, was used to amplify TCRbeta CDR3 regions from genomic DNA. The study's own analysis went as follows. The number of nucleated cells in each sample was estimated from the amplification of reference gene primers within the assay. Sequence reads were collapsed and filtered to measure the absolute abundance of every unique TCRbeta CDR3 rearrangement. For each sample, productive Simpson clonality was calculated as the square root of Simpson's diversity index across productive rearrangements. TCRdb mirrors the immuneACCESS table, restricted to in-frame sequences. Some clones are absent from its copies; in checked studies, under half trace to an unresolved V gene, and the reason for the others is unknown. That table is the source of V, J and clone size, and D and trimming were worked out from the DNA. The sample includes 260,000 or so clones, with approximately 85% observed a single time. Jointly, the top ten make up approximately 8.5% of the sample.

The collaborating institutions used their own protocols to collect whole blood in K2EDTA tubes. For TCRbeta analysis, collaborators shipped samples in one of three forms: frozen whole blood, isolated PBMCs, or DNA extracted from either of those sample types. Inclusive of the bounding cysteine and phenylalanine, the CDR3 is 16 residues long. The kept DNA is CDR3 alone, 48 bases in frame from the first base. Sequences LGHNA (CDR1) and YSLEER (CDR2) are obtained from the germline V gene. V and J lose 2 bases and 1 base, and a span of 9 bases separates them. To note about this clone: Its antigen remains unidentified. No quality values exist for individual bases; no much larger clone is one base distant.

Results and caveats for the whole study, not just this receptor: The amount of clinical and demographic metadata varied by source and participant and was provided uncurated.

The sequence is built from TRBV4-3 and TRBJ2-6; there is no confident call for the D gene. The sample comprised peripheral blood. The receptor's source is a man aged 18 to 30 with active or convalescent COVID-19. Here the CDR3 is given as CASSQHVASGANVLTF. The sequence in DNA is TGCGCCAGCAGCCAACACGTGGCATCTGGGGCCAACGTCCTGACTTTC.